The entry that follows covers one T cell receptor beta chain sequence. Its antigen remains unidentified. The protocol was immunoSEQ multiplex PCR, while the TCRdb copy is restricted to in-frame clones and leaves out a portion. This table holds about 78,000 clones, approximately 84% found once. The data belong to a study of identifying expanded T cells in peripheral blood. Collection occurred without any documented infections or immune events in donors. Study findings and constraints: Differentially abundant clones: around 1.1 between replicates, just under 17 at roughly 2 weeks, over 18 at four. Clone count variance between roughly two-week samples rose with total template count.

The CDR3 sequence is 17 residues long. Germline CDR1 SEHNR, CDR2 FQNEAQ (reference sequence). With V trimmed by 5 bases and J by 1 base, 11 bases remained unmatched. The chain carries TRBV7-9 and TRBJ2-3; TRBD1 matches 8 bases. The source is a person between 18 and 75 years old in good health. Sequencing input: blood. The DNA for the CDR3 is TGTGCCAGCAGCATCCGAACGACAGGGGCCCGCACAGATACGCAGTATTTT. This translates into CASSIRTTGARTDTQYF.